This T cell receptor beta chain is drawn from a study of T cell changes during pregnancy in multiple sclerosis. The V end lost 1 base, the J end lost 4 bases, and 14 bases lay between the germline ends. Germline loops: CDR1 MGHDK, CDR2 SYGVNS. The CDR3 runs 16 residues. Generated by immunoSEQ multiplex PCR, the TCRdb table keeps only in-frame clones and is missing some. Of about 92,000 clones listed, 85% to 95% were seen once; the top ten hold roughly 4%. Here the sequenced sample was peripheral blood, taken in the first trimester of pregnancy. The chain has TRBV25-1 and TRBJ2-1, with D possibly being TRBD2 (7 bases). The source of this sequence is a female donor with multiple sclerosis, enrolled in a pregnancy study. The CDR3 reads CASSESGAGVYNEQFF. As DNA, the CDR3 is TGTGCCAGCAGTGAATCAGGGGCGGGGGTTTACAATGAGCAGTTCTTC.